This T cell receptor (beta chain) appears in the sequencing data of a study of low-dose radiotherapy and immunotherapy resistance in tumors. Across the whole study: Patients were treated with intravenous nivolumab at 240 mg every two weeks and were also dosed with ipilimumab at 1 mg/kg every six weeks.

The time point: after trial treatment. Treatment noted: LDRT plus nivolumab, ipilimumab, low-dose cyclophosphamide and aspirin (RACIN trial). The V end lost 8 bases, the J end lost 9 bases, and 14 bases lay between the germline ends. The CDR3 contains 12 residues. From germline, CDR1 is MDHEN and CDR2 SYDVKM. Alpha- and beta-chain coverage of first-strand cDNA came from TRAV- and TRBV-specific primers. It was with a constant-region primer and a V-primer adapter that TCRs were amplified over approximately 18 PCR cycles. TCRdb re-analysed the reads in MiXCR, keeping a single row per CDR3 protein. The sample carries 95,000 to 100,000 distinct CDR3 sequences, roughly 20% recorded once.

The chain joins TRBV28 to TRBJ2-1; tentatively, D is TRBD2 (6 bases). The receptor was derived from a male donor with prostate cancer. The sequenced sample was PBMCs, obtained after low-dose radiotherapy plus immunotherapy. The CDR3 loop is CASERLVVEQFF. CDR3 DNA sequence: TGTGCCAGCGAAAGACTAGTAGTTGAGCAGTTCTTC.